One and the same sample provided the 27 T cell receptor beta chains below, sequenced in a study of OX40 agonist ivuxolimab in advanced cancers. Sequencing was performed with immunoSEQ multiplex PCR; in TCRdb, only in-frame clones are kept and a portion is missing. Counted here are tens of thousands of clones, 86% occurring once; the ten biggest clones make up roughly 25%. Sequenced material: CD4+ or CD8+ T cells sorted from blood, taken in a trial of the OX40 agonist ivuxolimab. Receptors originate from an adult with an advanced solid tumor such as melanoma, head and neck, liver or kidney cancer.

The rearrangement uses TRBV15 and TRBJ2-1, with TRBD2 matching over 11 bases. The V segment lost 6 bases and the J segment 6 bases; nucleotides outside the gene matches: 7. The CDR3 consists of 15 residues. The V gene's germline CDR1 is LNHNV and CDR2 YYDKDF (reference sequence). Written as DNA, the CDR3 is TGTGCCACCAGTCTACTAGCGGGAGTCATCAATGAGCAGTTCTTC. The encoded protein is CATSLLAGVINEQFF.

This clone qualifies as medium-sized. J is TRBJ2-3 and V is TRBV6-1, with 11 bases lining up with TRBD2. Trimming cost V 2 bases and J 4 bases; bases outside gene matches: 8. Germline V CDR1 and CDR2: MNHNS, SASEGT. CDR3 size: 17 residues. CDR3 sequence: CASSEQTSGIRADTQYF. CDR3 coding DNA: TGTGCCAGCAGTGAACAGACTAGCGGGATTCGTGCAGATACGCAGTATTTT.

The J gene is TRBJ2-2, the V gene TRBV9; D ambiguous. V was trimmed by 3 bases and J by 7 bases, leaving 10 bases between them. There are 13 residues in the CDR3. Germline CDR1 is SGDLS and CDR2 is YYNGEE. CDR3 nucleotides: TGTGCCAGCAGCGAGGACCCTGGCGGGGAGCTGTTTTTT. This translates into CASSEDPGGELFF. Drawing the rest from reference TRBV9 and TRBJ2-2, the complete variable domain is DSGVTQTPKHLITATGQRVTLRCSPRSGDLSVYWYQQSLDQGLQFLIQYYNGEERAKGNILERFSAQQFPDLHSELNLSSLELGDSALYFCASSEDPGGELFFGEGSRLTVL.

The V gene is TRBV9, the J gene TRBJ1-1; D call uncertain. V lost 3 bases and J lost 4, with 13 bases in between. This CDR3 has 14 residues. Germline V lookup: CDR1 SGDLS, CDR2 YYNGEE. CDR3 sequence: CASSDGGWGTEAFF. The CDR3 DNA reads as TGTGCCAGCAGCGACGGAGGGTGGGGCACTGAAGCTTTCTTT.

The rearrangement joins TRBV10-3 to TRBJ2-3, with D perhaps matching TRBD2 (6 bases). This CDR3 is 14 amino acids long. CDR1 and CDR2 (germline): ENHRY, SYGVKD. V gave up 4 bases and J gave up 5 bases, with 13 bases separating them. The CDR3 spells CAISGGGILDTQYF. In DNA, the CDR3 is TGTGCCATCAGTGGGGGCGGGATCTTAGATACGCAGTATTTT.

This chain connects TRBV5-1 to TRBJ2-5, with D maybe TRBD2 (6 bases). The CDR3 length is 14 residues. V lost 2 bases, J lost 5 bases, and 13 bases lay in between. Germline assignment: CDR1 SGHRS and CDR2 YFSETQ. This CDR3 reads CASSLFSGTETQYF. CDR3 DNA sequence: TGCGCCAGCAGCTTATTTAGCGGTACGGAGACCCAGTACTTC.

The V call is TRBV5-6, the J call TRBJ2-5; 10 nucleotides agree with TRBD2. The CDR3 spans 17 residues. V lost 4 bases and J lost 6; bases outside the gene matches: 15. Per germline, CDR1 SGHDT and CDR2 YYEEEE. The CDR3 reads CASSPGKASGSRKTQYF. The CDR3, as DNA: TGTGCCAGCAGCCCCGGGAAGGCTAGCGGGAGTAGAAAGACCCAGTACTTC. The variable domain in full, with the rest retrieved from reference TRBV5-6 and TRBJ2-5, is DAGVTQSPTHLIKTRGQQVTLRCSPKSGHDTVSWYQQALGQGPQFIFQYYEEEERQRGNFPDRFSGHQFPNYSSELNVNALLLGDSALYLCASSPGKASGSRKTQYFGPGTRLLVL.

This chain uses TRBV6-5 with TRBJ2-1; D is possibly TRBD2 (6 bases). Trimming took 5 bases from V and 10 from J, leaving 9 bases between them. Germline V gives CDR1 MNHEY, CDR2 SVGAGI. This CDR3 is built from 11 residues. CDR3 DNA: TGTGCCAGCAGTCTAGGGAGGGAGCAGTTCTTC. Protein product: CASSLGREQFF.

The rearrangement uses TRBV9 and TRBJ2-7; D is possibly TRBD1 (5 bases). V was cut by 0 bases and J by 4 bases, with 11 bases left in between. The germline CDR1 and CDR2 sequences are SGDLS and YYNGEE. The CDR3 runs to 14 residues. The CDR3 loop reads CASSVGQGGYEQYF. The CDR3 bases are TGTGCCAGCAGCGTAGGTCAGGGTGGGTACGAGCAGTACTTC.

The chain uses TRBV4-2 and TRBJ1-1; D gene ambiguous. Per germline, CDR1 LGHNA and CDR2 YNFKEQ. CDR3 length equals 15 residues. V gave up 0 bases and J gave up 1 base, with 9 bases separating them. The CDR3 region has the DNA TGTGCCAGCAGCCAAGAAGAGGGAGCGAACACTGAAGCTTTCTTT. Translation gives CASSQEEGANTEAFF.

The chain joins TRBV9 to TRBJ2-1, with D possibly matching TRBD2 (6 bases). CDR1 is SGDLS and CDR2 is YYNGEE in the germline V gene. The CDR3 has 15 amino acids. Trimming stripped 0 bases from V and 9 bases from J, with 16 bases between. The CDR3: CASSVGGTGNSEQFF. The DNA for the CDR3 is TGTGCCAGCAGCGTAGGAGGGACTGGGAACAGTGAGCAGTTCTTC.

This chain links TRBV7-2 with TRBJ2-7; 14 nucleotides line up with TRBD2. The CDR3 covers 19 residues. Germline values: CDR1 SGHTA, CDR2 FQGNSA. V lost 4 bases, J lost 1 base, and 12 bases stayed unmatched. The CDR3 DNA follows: TGTGCCAGCAGCTACCTCGGGACTAGCGGGAGCGTAGGGTCCTACGAGCAGTACTTC. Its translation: CASSYLGTSGSVGSYEQYF.

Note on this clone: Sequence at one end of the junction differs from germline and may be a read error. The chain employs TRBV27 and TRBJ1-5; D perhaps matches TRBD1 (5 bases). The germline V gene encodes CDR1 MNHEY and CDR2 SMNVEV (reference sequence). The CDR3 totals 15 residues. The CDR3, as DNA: TGTGCCAGCACCCCATGGGCAGGGAGCAACCAGCCCCAGCATTTT. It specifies CASTPWAGSNQPQHF.

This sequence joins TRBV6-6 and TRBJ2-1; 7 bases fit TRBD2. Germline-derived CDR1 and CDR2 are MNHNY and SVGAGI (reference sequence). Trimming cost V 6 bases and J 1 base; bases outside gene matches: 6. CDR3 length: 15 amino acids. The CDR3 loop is CASSRAGNSYNEQFF. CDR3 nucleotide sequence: TGTGCCAGCAGCCGAGCGGGGAATTCCTACAATGAGCAGTTCTTC.

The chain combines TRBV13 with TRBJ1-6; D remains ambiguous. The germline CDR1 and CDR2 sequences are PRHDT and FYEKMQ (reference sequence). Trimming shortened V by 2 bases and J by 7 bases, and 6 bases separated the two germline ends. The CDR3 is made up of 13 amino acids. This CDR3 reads CASSLPGNSPLHF. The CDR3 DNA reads TGTGCCAGCAGCTTACCGGGGAATTCACCCCTCCACTTT.

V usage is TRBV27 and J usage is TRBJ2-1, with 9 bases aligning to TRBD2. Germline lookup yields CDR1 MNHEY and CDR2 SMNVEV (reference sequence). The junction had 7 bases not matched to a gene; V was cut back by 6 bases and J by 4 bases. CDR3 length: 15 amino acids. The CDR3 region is CASSILAGGYNEQFF. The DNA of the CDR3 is TGTGCCAGCAGCATACTAGCGGGTGGTTACAATGAGCAGTTCTTC.

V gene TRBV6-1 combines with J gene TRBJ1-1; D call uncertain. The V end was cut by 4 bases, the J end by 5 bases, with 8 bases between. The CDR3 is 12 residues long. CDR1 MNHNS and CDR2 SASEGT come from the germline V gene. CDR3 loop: CASSVGYTEAFF. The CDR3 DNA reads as TGTGCCAGCAGTGTCGGGTATACTGAAGCTTTCTTT.

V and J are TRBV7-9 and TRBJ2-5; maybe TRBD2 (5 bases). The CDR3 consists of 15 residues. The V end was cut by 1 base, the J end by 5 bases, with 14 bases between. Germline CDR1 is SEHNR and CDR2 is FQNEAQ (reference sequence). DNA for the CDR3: TGTGCCAGCAGCTTAGACGGTGGGCTAGCCGAGACCCAGTACTTC. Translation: CASSLDGGLAETQYF.

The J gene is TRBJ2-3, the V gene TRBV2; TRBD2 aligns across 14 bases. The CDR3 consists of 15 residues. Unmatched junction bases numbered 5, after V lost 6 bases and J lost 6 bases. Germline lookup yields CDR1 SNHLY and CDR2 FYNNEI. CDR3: CASRRTSGRSDTQYF. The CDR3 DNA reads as TGTGCCAGCAGACGGACTAGCGGGAGGTCGGATACGCAGTATTTT.

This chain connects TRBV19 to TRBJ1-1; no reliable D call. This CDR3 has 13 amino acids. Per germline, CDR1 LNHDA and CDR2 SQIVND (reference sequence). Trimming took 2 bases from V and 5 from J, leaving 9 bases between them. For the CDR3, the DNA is TGTGCCAGTAGTATAAACGGGCTTACTGAAGCTTTCTTT. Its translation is CASSINGLTEAFF.

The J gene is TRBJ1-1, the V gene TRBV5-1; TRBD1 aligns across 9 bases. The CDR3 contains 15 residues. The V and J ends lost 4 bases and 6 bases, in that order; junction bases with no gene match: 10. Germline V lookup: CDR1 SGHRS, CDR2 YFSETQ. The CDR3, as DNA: TGCGCCAGCAGCACCTCACAGGGGGCTGTTTCTGAAGCTTTCTTT. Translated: CASSTSQGAVSEAFF.

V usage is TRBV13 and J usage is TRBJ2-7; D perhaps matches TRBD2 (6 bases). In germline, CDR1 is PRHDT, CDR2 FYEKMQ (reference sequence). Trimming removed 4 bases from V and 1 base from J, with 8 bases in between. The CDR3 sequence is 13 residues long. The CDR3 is CASSYGTSYEQYF. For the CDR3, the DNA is TGTGCCAGCAGCTATGGGACTTCCTACGAGCAGTACTTC.

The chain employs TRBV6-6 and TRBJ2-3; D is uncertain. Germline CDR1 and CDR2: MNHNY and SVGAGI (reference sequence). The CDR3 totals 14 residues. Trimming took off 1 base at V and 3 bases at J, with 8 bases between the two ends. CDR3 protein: CASSYLSPTDTQYF. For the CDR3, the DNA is TGTGCCAGCAGTTACTTATCCCCAACAGATACGCAGTATTTT.

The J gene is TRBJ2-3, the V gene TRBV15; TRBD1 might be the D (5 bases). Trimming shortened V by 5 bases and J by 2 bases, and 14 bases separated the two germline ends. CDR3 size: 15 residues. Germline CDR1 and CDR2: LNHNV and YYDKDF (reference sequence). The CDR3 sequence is CATSSRVGHTDTQYF. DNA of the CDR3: TGTGCCACCAGCTCCAGGGTGGGGCACACAGATACGCAGTATTTT. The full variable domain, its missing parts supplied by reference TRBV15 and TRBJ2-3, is DAMVIQNPRYQVTQFGKPVTLSCSQTLNHNVMYWYQQKSSQAPKLLFHYYDKDFNNEADTPDNFQSRRPNTSFCFLDIRSPGLGDTAMYLCATSSRVGHTDTQYFGPGTRLTVL.

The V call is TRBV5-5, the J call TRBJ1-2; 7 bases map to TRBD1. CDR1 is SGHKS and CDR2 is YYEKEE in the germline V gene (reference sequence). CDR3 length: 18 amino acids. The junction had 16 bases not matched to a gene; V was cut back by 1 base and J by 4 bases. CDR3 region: CASSLFGDSQANVYGYTF. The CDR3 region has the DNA TGTGCCAGCAGCTTGTTTGGGGACAGCCAGGCCAACGTCTATGGCTACACCTTC. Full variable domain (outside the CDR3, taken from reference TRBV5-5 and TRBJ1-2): DAGVTQSPTHLIKTRGQQVTLRCSPISGHKSVSWYQQVLGQGPQFIFQYYEKEERGRGNFPDRFSARQFPNYSSELNVNALLLGDSALYLCASSLFGDSQANVYGYTFGSGTRLTVV.

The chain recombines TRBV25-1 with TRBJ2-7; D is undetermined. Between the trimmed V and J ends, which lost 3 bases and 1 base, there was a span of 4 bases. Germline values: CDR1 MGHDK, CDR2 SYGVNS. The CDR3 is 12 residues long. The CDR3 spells CASSDLSYEQYF. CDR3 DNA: TGTGCCAGCAGTGACCTTTCCTACGAGCAGTACTTC.

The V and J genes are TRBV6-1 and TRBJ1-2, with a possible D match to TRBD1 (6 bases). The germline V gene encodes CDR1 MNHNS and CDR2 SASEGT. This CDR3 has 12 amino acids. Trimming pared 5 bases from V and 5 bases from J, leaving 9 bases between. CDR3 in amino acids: CASSSGTYGYTF. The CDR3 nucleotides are TGTGCCAGCAGTTCCGGGACATATGGCTACACCTTC.